This T cell receptor (beta chain) is from a study of blood T cell repertoires in COVID-19. Overall study: The analysed material was cDNA or gDNA that came from T cells, B-cell-depleted T cells, or PBMCs.

Original processing notes: Reference gene primers were amplified, and this amplification served to estimate nucleated cell counts. Libraries were prepared by immunoSEQ multiplex PCR; TCRdb keeps only in-frame clonotypes and omits some of them. V, J and clone size derive from that table, while D and trimming were established from the DNA sequence. Of 200,000 or so clones listed, roughly 80% were seen once; the top ten hold about 2.4%. The CDR3 length is 17 residues. With 5 bases clipped from V and 0 bases from J, the junction kept 11 bases outside the gene matches. Per germline, CDR1 MDHEN and CDR2 SYDVKM.

The sequencing input was peripheral blood. The receptor's source is a woman aged 60-70 years with acute or convalescent COVID-19. V usage is TRBV28 and J usage is TRBJ2-7; 9 nucleotides match TRBD1. CDR3 DNA: TGTGCCAGCAGTACCAGAGCCGGGACAGGGAGCTCCTACGAGCAGTACTTC. As protein: CASSTRAGTGSSYEQYF.